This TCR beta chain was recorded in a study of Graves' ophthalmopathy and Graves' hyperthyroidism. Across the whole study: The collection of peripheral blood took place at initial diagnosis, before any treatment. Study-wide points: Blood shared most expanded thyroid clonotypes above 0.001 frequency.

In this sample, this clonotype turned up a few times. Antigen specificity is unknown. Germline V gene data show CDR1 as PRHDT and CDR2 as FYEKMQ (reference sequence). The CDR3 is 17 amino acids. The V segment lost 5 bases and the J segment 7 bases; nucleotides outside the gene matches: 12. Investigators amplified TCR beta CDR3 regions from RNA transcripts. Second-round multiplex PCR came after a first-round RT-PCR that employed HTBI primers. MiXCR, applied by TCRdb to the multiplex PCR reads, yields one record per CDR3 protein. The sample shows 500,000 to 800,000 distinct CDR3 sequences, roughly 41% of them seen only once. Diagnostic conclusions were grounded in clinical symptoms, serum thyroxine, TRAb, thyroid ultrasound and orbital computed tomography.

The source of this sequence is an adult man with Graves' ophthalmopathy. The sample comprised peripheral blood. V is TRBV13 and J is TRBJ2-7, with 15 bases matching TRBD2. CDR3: CASSPGLAGGRSKEQYF. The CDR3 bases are TGTGCCAGCAGCCCAGGACTAGCGGGAGGGAGGTCGAAAGAGCAGTACTTC.